This is a list of T cell receptor beta chains from one sample in a study of radiation and T cells in renal cell carcinoma. The protocol was immunoSEQ multiplex PCR, while the TCRdb copy is restricted to in-frame clones and leaves out a portion. The sample holds about 26,000 clones; 81% are singletons and the top ten take approximately 30%. Sequenced material: blood, taken from a patient whose treatment included radiotherapy and nephrectomy. The receptor set was obtained from a man between 60 and 70 years old with renal cell carcinoma. The CDR3 runs from the conserved cysteine through the conserved F or W. A D gene is named only where the DNA matches it firmly. Rows may omit the clone size; those that give it use once, few, many or a size class.

abundance,d_gene,v_gene,j_gene,CDR3nt,CDR3aa
.,TRBD2,TRBV19,TRBJ2-1,TGTGCCAGTAACAAATGGGGGACTAGCGGGAACAATGAGCAGTTCTTC,CASNKWGTSGNNEQFF
.,TRBD1,TRBV27,TRBJ1-2,TGTGCCAGCAGTCACCGGGACAGGGGGCAAGGCTATGGCTACACCTTC,CASSHRDRGQGYGYTF
.,TRBD1,TRBV4-1,TRBJ2-1,TGCGCCAGCAGCCAGGGTAGACAGGGGGTGTACAATGAGCAGTTCTTC,CASSQGRQGVYNEQFF
.,.,TRBV7-8,TRBJ1-5,TGTGCCAGCAGTGCGCGGGGGCGAGGAAATCAGCCCCAGCATTTT,CASSARGRGNQPQHF
.,.,TRBV9,TRBJ2-3,TGTGCCAGCAGCGTACAACCGGATCCTAGCACAGATACGCAGTATTTT,CASSVQPDPSTDTQYF
.,.,TRBV5-4,TRBJ2-1,TGTGCCAGCAGCTCGGCGGTCGGACATAACTACAATGAGCAGTTCTTC,CASSSAVGHNYNEQFF
.,.,TRBV14,TRBJ1-2,TGTGCCAGCAGCCAAGATTCCACTTTAAGCCGCGGCTACACCTTC,CASSQDSTLSRGYTF
.,.,TRBV7-9,TRBJ1-4,TGTGCCAGCAGCGCCATGGCGAATGAAAAACTGTTTTTT,CASSAMANEKLFF
.,.,TRBV4-1,TRBJ2-1,TGCGCCAGCAGCCCTTCTTTGAATGAGCAGTTCTTC,CASSPSLNEQFF
.,.,TRBV6-5,TRBJ2-5,TGTGCCAGCAGTTACTCCAGGGGAGAGACCCAGTACTTC,CASSYSRGETQYF
few,.,TRBV5-1,TRBJ1-1,TGCGCCAGCAGCTTGGGAACACCGCGGGGCACTGAAGCTTTCTTT,CASSLGTPRGTEAFF
.,TRBD2,TRBV6-6,TRBJ2-1,TGTGCCAGCAGTCCAAGACTAGCGGGGTCCTACAATGAGCAGTTCTTC,CASSPRLAGSYNEQFF
.,.,TRBV2,TRBJ2-7,TGTGCCACCGCCCGGACTTTCTCCTACGAGCAGTACTTC,CATARTFSYEQYF
few,TRBD2,TRBV19,TRBJ2-3,TGTGCCAGTAGTATAGGTCTAGCGGGATGGGATACGCAGTATTTT,CASSIGLAGWDTQYF
.,TRBD1,TRBV28,TRBJ2-7,TGTGCCAGCAGTTTGATGGGACAGGGGGCCTACGAGCAGTACTTC,CASSLMGQGAYEQYF
few,.,TRBV5-4,TRBJ2-1,TGTGCCAGCAGCCTGACAGTCACCAATGAGCAGTTCTTC,CASSLTVTNEQFF
.,.,TRBV27,TRBJ2-3,TGTGCCAGCAGTTTAATACAGCTTAGCACAGATACGCAGTATTTT,CASSLIQLSTDTQYF
.,TRBD2,TRBV5-1,TRBJ2-7,TGCGCCAGCAGCTTTGGGACTAGCGGGAGGGAGCAGTACTTC,CASSFGTSGREQYF
.,TRBD1,TRBV7-2,TRBJ2-1,TGTGCCAGCAGCTTAGGGCCGGGACAGGGGAGGGGTGAGCAGTTCTTC,CASSLGPGQGRGEQFF
.,TRBD2,TRBV6-1,TRBJ2-3,TGTGCCAGCTTAGGACTAGCGGGCGATACGCAGTATTTT,CASLGLAGDTQYF
few,TRBD1,TRBV27,TRBJ2-6,TGTGCCAGCAGTTTATGGGACAGGGGGCCTGGGGCCAACGTCCTGACTTTC,CASSLWDRGPGANVLTF
.,.,TRBV5-1,TRBJ2-7,TGCGCCAGCAGCTTGGGTCTTATGGGGCCGGTCGAGCAGTACTTC,CASSLGLMGPVEQYF
.,.,TRBV15,TRBJ1-1,TGTGCCACCAGCACCTACCCTCACCGGGCTTTCTTT,CATSTYPHRAFF
.,.,TRBV14,TRBJ2-7,TGTGCCAGCAGCAAAGGAGGGGTCTCCTACGAGCAGTACTTC,CASSKGGVSYEQYF
.,.,TRBV5-5,TRBJ1-5,TGTGCCAGCAGCTTGGGGGTAGGGCAGGTCAATCAGCCCCAGCATTTT,CASSLGVGQVNQPQHF
.,TRBD1,TRBV4-1,TRBJ1-3,TGCGCCAGCAGCCAAGGTGGACAGGGGAACACCATATATTTT,CASSQGGQGNTIYF